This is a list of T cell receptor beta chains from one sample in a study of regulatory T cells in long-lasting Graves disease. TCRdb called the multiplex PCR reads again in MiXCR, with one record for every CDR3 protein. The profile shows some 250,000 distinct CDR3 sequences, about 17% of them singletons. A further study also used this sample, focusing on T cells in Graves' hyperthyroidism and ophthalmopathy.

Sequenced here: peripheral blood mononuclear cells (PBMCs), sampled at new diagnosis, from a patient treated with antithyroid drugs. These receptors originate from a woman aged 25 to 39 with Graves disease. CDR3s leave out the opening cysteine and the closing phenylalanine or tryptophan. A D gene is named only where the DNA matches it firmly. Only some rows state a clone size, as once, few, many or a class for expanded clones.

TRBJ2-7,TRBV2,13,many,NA,ASSEAGTLTYEQY
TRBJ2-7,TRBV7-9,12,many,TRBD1,ASSPRTGGYEQY
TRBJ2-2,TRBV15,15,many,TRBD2,ATKGSSGGTPTGELF
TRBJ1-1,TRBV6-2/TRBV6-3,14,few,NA,ASSYVLGEESTEAF
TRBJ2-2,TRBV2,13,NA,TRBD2,ASGQLAGGSGELF
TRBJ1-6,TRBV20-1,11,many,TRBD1,SARYGTASPLH
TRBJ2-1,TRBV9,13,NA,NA,ASSVELVDYNEQF
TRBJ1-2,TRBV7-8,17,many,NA,ASSLDNVREAGVNYGYT
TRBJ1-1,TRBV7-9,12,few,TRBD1,ASSLASGQGEAF
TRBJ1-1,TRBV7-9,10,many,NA,ASSLSGPEAF
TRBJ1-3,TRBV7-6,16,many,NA,ASSLVGVGPPPGNTIY
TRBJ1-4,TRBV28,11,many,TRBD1,ASSAGQGGKLF
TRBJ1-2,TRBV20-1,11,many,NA,SARATANYGYT
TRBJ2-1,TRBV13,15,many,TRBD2,ASTGLAGGLDYNEQF
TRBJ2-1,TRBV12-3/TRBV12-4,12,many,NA,ASSLAASYNEQF
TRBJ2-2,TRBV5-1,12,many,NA,ASSLAENTGELF
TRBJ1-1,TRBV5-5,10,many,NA,ASSWPGTEAF
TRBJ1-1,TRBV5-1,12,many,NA,ASSLGGMNTEAF
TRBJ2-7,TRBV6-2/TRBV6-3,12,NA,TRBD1,ASSIPGQLYEQY
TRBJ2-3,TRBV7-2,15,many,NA,ASSSILGLWGTDTQY
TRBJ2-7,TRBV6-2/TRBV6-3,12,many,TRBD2,ASSYSGGVDEQY
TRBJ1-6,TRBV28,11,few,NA,ASRVLRNSPLH
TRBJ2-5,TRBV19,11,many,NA,ASSTRQRETQY
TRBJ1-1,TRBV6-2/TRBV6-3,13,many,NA,ASSYLSELNTEAF
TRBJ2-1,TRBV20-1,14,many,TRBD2,SAPDERAGGNNEQF
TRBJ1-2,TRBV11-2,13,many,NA,ASSLGGGLSYGYT
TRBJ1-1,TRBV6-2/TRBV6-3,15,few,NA,ASSYARGGAVGTEAF
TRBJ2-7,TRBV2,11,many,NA,ASRSQEMYEQY
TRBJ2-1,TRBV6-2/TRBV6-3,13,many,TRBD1,ASSLTGADYNEQF
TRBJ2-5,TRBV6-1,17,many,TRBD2,ASRIPILAGGPKEETQY
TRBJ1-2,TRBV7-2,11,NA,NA,ASSPEQGDGYT
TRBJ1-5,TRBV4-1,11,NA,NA,ASSSIVKQPQH
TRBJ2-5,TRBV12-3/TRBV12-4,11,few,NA,ASSRDFKETQY
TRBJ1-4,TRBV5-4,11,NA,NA,ASAGGANEKLF
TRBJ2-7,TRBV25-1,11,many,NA,ASSEYRRDEQY
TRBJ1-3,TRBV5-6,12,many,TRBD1,ASRLTGAGNTIY
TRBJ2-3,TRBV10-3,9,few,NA,APPRDSTQY
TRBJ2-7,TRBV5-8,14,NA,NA,ASSIPGKTLNYEQY
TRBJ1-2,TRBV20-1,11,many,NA,SAREGSVYGYT
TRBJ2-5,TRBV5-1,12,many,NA,ASSLGSPGETQY
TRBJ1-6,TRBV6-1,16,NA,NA,ASSNTPEGSSYNSPLH